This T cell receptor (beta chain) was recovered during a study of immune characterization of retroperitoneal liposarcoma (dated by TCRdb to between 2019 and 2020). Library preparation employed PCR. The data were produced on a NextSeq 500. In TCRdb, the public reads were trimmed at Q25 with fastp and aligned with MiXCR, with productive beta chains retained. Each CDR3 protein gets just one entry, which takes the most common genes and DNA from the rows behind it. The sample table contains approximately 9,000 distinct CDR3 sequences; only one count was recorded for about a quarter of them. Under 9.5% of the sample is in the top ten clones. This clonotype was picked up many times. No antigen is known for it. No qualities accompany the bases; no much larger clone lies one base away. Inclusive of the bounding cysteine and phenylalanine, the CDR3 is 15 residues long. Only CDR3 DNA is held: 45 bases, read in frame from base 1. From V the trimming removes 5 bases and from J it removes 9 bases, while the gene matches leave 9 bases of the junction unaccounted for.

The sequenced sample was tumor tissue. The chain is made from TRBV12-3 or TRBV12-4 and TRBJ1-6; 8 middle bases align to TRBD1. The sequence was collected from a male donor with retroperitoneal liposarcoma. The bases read TGTGCCAGCAGTCCCGGACAGGGTGGGGGTTCACCCCTCCACTTT. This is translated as CASSPGQGGGSPLHF.